One sample yielded the 23 T cell receptor beta chains listed below, sequenced in a study of monozygotic twins with cystic fibrosis. Sequencing was performed with immunoSEQ multiplex PCR; in TCRdb, only in-frame clones are kept and a portion is missing. The data hold roughly 4,600 clones, with 95% to 98% observed a single time. Material for sequencing was blood. All receptors derive from a boy aged 2 to 10 with cystic fibrosis.

This sequence joins TRBV9 and TRBJ2-7; 7 nucleotides match TRBD1. Losses at the gene ends were 0 bases for V and 0 bases for J; bases not matched to a gene: 6. CDR1 is SGDLS, CDR2 YYNGEE, per germline. The CDR3 loop spans 16 amino acids. CDR3 coding DNA: TGTGCCAGCAGCGTAGGGGACAGCCTTTTCTCCTACGAGCAGTACTTC. Translation: CASSVGDSLFSYEQYF.

This rearrangement joins TRBV25-1 to TRBJ1-1; D perhaps matches TRBD1 (6 bases). The V gene's germline CDR1 is MGHDK and CDR2 SYGVNS. V lost 8 bases to trimming and J lost 7 bases, with 14 bases between them. This CDR3 is built from 12 residues. CDR3 region: CASRGGAGEAFF. As DNA, the CDR3 is TGTGCCAGCCGGGGGGGGGCAGGTGAAGCTTTCTTT.

This chain uses TRBV5-6 with TRBJ2-7; D is ambiguous. Germline lookup yields CDR1 SGHDT and CDR2 YYEEEE. This CDR3 is built from 17 residues. With 0 bases removed from V and 0 bases from J, the gap between germline ends came to 16 bases. The CDR3 coding sequence is TGTGCCAGCAGCTTGGAGTTTGGCAGGACGTACTCCTACGAGCAGTACTTC. It specifies CASSLEFGRTYSYEQYF. The full variable domain, rest sourced from reference TRBV5-6 and TRBJ2-7, is DAGVTQSPTHLIKTRGQQVTLRCSPKSGHDTVSWYQQALGQGPQFIFQYYEEEERQRGNFPDRFSGHQFPNYSSELNVNALLLGDSALYLCASSLEFGRTYSYEQYFGPGTRLTVT.

The chain employs TRBV30 and TRBJ1-4; 7 bases align to TRBD1. The CDR3 loop spans 15 amino acids. The J segment lost 4 bases and the V segment lost 3 bases, leaving 8 bases of the junction unmatched. CDR1 and CDR2 (germline): GTSNPN, SVGIG (reference sequence). For the CDR3, the DNA is TGTGCCTGGAGCCGTCGACAGGGTGTTAATGAAAAACTGTTTTTT. This sequence encodes CAWSRRQGVNEKLFF.

This chain joins TRBV13 and TRBJ1-2, with a possible D match to TRBD1 (5 bases). Between the trimmed V and J ends, which lost 5 bases and 7 bases, there was a span of 17 bases. Germline values: CDR1 PRHDT, CDR2 FYEKMQ (reference sequence). The CDR3 totals 14 residues. CDR3 in amino acids: CASSPVGGSSGYTF. CDR3 nucleotide sequence: TGTGCCAGCAGCCCCGTTGGGGGATCTAGTGGCTACACCTTC.

The V gene is TRBV7-9, the J gene TRBJ1-1; TRBD1 aligns across 7 bases. The CDR3 covers 17 residues. Germline trimming cut 1 base from V and 0 bases from J; bases unmatched to any gene: 8. The germline CDR1 and CDR2 sequences are SEHNR and FQNEAQ (reference sequence). This chain's CDR3 is CASSLGLGGLMNTEAFF. The DNA for the CDR3 is TGTGCCAGCAGCTTAGGTCTAGGGGGCCTCATGAACACTGAAGCTTTCTTT.

J is TRBJ1-5 and V is TRBV7-9; the D gene is possibly TRBD1 (6 bases). Per the germline V gene, CDR1 is SEHNR and CDR2 is FQNEAQ (reference sequence). The CDR3 runs 14 residues. Trimming took 6 bases from V and 4 from J, leaving 13 bases between them. The CDR3 DNA is TGTGCCAGCAGTTCACAGGGAGGAAATCAGCCCCAGCATTTT. Its protein is CASSSQGGNQPQHF.

The chain uses TRBV29-1 and TRBJ2-3; no clear D gene. Germline V gene data show CDR1 as SQVTM and CDR2 as ANQGSEA. V lost 4 bases to trimming and J lost 6 bases, with 14 bases between them. The CDR3 is 13 amino acids. CDR3 sequence: CSVGDLALDTQYF. In DNA form, the CDR3 reads TGCAGCGTTGGAGACCTTGCCCTGGATACGCAGTATTTT.

The V call is TRBV5-6, the J call TRBJ2-1; 10 bases line up with TRBD2. CDR1 and CDR2 from the germline V gene are SGHDT and YYEEEE. With V trimmed by 6 bases and J by 8 bases, 5 bases remained unmatched. The CDR3 runs to 13 residues. This chain's CDR3 is CASKRGGVYEQFF. DNA of the CDR3: TGTGCCAGCAAGCGGGGGGGCGTCTATGAGCAGTTCTTC.

The table lists this clone with a count of one. The rearrangement links TRBV4-1 to TRBJ1-2; the D is unclear. The CDR3 covers 18 residues. Trimming removed 1 base at V and 4 bases at J, with 22 bases between. Germline-derived CDR1 and CDR2 are MGHRA and YSYEKL. The CDR3 loop reads CASSQVHYSSGRRYGYTF. CDR3 in DNA: TGCGCCAGCAGCCAAGTCCACTATTCATCCGGGCGGCGCTATGGCTACACCTTC.

CDR3 coding DNA: TGTGCCTGGAGTGTCGGACAGGGTGACTATGGCTACACCTTC. Translation gives CAWSVGQGDYGYTF. The chain uses TRBV30 and TRBJ1-2; 8 bases match TRBD1. The CDR3 spans 14 residues. CDR1 and CDR2 from the germline V gene are GTSNPN and SVGIG (reference sequence). The V segment lost 0 bases and the J segment 3 bases; nucleotides outside the gene matches: 3.

V and J are TRBV7-2 and TRBJ1-2; D gene unclear. Germline CDR1 is SGHTA and CDR2 is FQGNSA. V was pared by 3 bases and J by 0 bases, with 11 bases between. This CDR3 region has 15 residues. The CDR3 nucleotides read TGTGCCAGCAGCTTGATGACCGCATCTAACTATGGCTACACCTTC. Protein product: CASSLMTASNYGYTF.

V gene TRBV5-6 combines with J gene TRBJ2-7; 7 nucleotides match TRBD2. Germline V gene data show CDR1 as SGHDT and CDR2 as YYEEEE. There are 14 residues in the CDR3. The junction had 7 bases not matched to a gene; V was cut back by 4 bases and J by 3 bases. DNA for the CDR3: TGTGCCAGCAGCGTACGAACGGGGGGCTACGAGCAGTACGTC. It is translated as CASSVRTGGYEQYV.

The chain combines TRBV5-1 with TRBJ2-1, with 10 bases lining up with TRBD1. Germline lookup yields CDR1 SGHRS and CDR2 YFSETQ. The CDR3 totals 15 residues. The J segment lost 8 bases and the V segment lost 5 bases, leaving 10 bases of the junction unmatched. CDR3 DNA sequence: TGCGCCAGCAGGTCGCCGGGACAGGGGATTCATGAGCAGTTCTTC. It translates to CASRSPGQGIHEQFF.

The chain is built from TRBV27 and TRBJ2-1; 8 bases match TRBD2. CDR1 and CDR2 from the germline V gene are MNHEY and SMNVEV (reference sequence). V lost 5 bases to trimming and J lost 3 bases; unmatched junction nucleotides: 6. The CDR3 has 15 residues. CDR3 in amino acids: CASSPHSGVYNEQFF. The CDR3 DNA reads as TGTGCCAGCAGTCCCCATAGCGGGGTCTACAATGAGCAGTTCTTC.

This clone was picked up one time. J is TRBJ2-3 and V is TRBV6-6; 9 bases fit TRBD2. The CDR3 consists of 15 residues. Germline CDR1 is MNHNY and CDR2 is SVGAGI (reference sequence). Losses at the gene ends were 5 bases for V and 6 bases for J; bases not matched to a gene: 9. This CDR3 reads CASSRPGLAGDTQYF. The CDR3 coding sequence is TGTGCCAGCAGTAGGCCGGGACTAGCAGGGGATACGCAGTATTTT.

The chain combines TRBV13 with TRBJ2-3, with D maybe TRBD2 (6 bases). CDR1 and CDR2 from the germline V gene are PRHDT and FYEKMQ (reference sequence). The CDR3 extends over 15 amino acids. V lost 3 bases and J 2 bases, leaving 12 bases between the germline ends. DNA for the CDR3: TGTGCCAGCAGCTTCCGAGTAGCGGACACAGATACGCAGTATTTT. It codes for CASSFRVADTDTQYF.

This clone was detected only once. This chain uses TRBV29-1 with TRBJ1-4; no clear D gene. This CDR3 region has 13 residues. With 3 bases removed from V and 0 bases from J, the gap between germline ends came to 5 bases. In germline, CDR1 is SQVTM, CDR2 ANQGSEA. For the CDR3, the DNA is TGCAGCGTTGAGAGGACAACTAATGAAAAACTGTTTTTT. Translating it yields CSVERTTNEKLFF. The variable domain in full, with the rest retrieved from reference TRBV29-1 and TRBJ1-4, is SAVISQKPSRDICQRGTSLTIQCQVDSQVTMMFWYRQQPGQSLTLIATANQGSEATYESGFVIDKFPISRPNLTFSTLTVSNMSPEDSSIYLCSVERTTNEKLFFGSGTQLSVL.

V gene TRBV5-5 combines with J gene TRBJ2-7; 10 bases match TRBD2. This CDR3 is built from 15 residues. Germline values: CDR1 SGHKS, CDR2 YYEKEE (reference sequence). V dropped 4 bases and J dropped 3; count of bases not matched to a gene: 7. The CDR3 protein is CASSGILAGSYEQYF. The CDR3 DNA sequence: TGTGCCAGCAGCGGGATACTAGCGGGGAGCTACGAGCAGTACTTC.

The V gene is TRBV4-3, the J gene TRBJ1-2; TRBD1 aligns across 7 bases. J was trimmed by 7 bases and V by 0 bases; bases with no gene match: 5. The CDR3 sequence is 14 residues long. The V gene's germline CDR1 is LGHNA and CDR2 YSLEER. The CDR3 region is CASSQDQGTVGYTF. The DNA for the CDR3 is TGCGCCAGCAGCCAAGATCAAGGGACAGTTGGCTACACCTTC.

In its sample, this clone was seen once. V is TRBV5-8 and J is TRBJ2-1; 11 bases map to TRBD1. The germline CDR1 and CDR2 sequences are SGHTS and YDEGEE. Trimming at V came to 4 bases and at J to 4 bases, leaving 7 bases not matched to a gene. This CDR3 is 16 amino acids long. CDR3 nucleotides: TGTGCCAGCAGCCTGACGGACAGGGGGCTATACAATGAGCAGTTCTTC. It specifies CASSLTDRGLYNEQFF.

This CDR3 is CASSEGGSSDHYGYTF. CDR3 in DNA: TGTGCCAGCAGTGAAGGTGGCTCTTCAGACCACTATGGCTACACCTTC. The chain recombines TRBV25-1 with TRBJ1-2; D gene uncertain. V lost 2 bases, J lost 3 bases, and 16 bases lay in between. This CDR3 region has 16 residues. Germline CDR1 and CDR2: MGHDK and SYGVNS.

The chain links TRBV2 to TRBJ1-2; the D gene is possibly TRBD1 (6 bases). The CDR3 length is 14 residues. Trimming stripped 2 bases from V and 6 bases from J, with 13 bases between. Germline V lookup: CDR1 SNHLY, CDR2 FYNNEI. CDR3 amino acids: CASSEIQGPNGYTF. Written as DNA, the CDR3 is TGTGCCAGCAGTGAAATTCAGGGGCCCAATGGCTACACCTTC.